This note documents a single T cell receptor beta chain sequence. The antigen is undetermined. PCR was performed using 60 Vbeta and 13 Jbeta primers. This table comes from immunoSEQ multiplex PCR, and its TCRdb copy is limited to in-frame clones, with some not included. Its table records around 160,000 clones. CDR1 and CDR2 (germline): KGHSH, LQKENI. The CDR3 length is 17 residues. The J segment lost 3 bases and the V segment lost 0 bases, leaving 7 bases of the junction unmatched. This record comes from a study of cytomegalovirus exposure and HLA in healthy donors. Study-level information: Genetic ancestry analysis placed approximately 78% of the 400 or so donors that were genotyped in the Caucasian-associated cluster.

The study's findings and limits: The study listed about 150 cytomegalovirus-associated TCR beta chains.

The TCR sequence derives from a woman between 50 and 59 years old in good health and CMV-seronegative. V is TRBV18 and J is TRBJ1-1; TRBD1 aligns across 10 bases. Sequences were obtained from PBMCs. CDR3 bases: TGTGCCAGCTCACCACCGAACGCCGGGACAGGGGACACTGAAGCTTTCTTT. It translates to CASSPPNAGTGDTEAFF.